These 26 T cell receptor beta chains were sequenced from one sample in a study of OX40 agonist ivuxolimab in advanced cancers. Clones were read by immunoSEQ multiplex PCR, and TCRdb kept only the in-frame ones, dropping some. Altogether some 70,000 clones are present, about 91% being singletons, with the ten largest covering less than 3%. Sample: CD4+ or CD8+ T cells sorted from blood, taken in a trial of the OX40 agonist ivuxolimab. Receptor source: an adult with an advanced solid tumor such as melanoma, head and neck, liver or kidney cancer.

This clone was detected only a few times. CDR3 amino acids: CASRVETQYF. The DNA of the CDR3 is TGTGCCAGCAGGGTAGAGACCCAGTACTTC. V and J are TRBV2 and TRBJ2-5; no reliable D call. This CDR3 contains 10 residues. Germline lookup yields CDR1 SNHLY and CDR2 FYNNEI. The V end lost 6 bases, the J end lost 4 bases, and 3 bases lay between the germline ends.

The chain carries TRBV7-2 and TRBJ2-1; the match to TRBD1 covers 9 bases. The J segment lost 4 bases and the V segment lost 3 bases, leaving 4 bases of the junction unmatched. This CDR3 has 15 amino acids. The germline V gene has CDR1 SGHTA and CDR2 FQGNSA. This CDR3 reads CASSFGQGLYNEQFF. CDR3 DNA: TGTGCCAGCAGCTTTGGACAGGGGCTATACAATGAGCAGTTCTTC.

The genes are TRBV30 and TRBJ2-1; the D is unclear. V lost 0 bases to trimming and J lost 4 bases, with 7 bases between them. CDR3 length equals 13 residues. Germline V gives CDR1 GTSNPN, CDR2 SVGIG (reference sequence). The CDR3 DNA follows: TGTGCCTGGAGTGTAGGGATTTACAATGAGCAGTTCTTC. As protein: CAWSVGIYNEQFF.

This chain uses TRBV21-1 with TRBJ2-5; the listed D gene, TRBD2, was not tested against the DNA. TRBV21-1 is noted as a pseudogene. The CDR3 consists of 15 residues. As DNA, the CDR3 is TGTGCCAGAGACCTACTAGCGGGGTTCCAAGAGACCCAGTACTTC. As protein: CARDLLAGFQETQYF.

The chain employs TRBV10-1 and TRBJ2-3; D not resolved. This CDR3 has 14 amino acids. Germline V gene data show CDR1 as WNHNN and CDR2 as SYGVQD (reference sequence). Trimming removed 3 bases from V and 0 bases from J, with 7 bases in between. The CDR3 coding sequence is TGCGCCAGCAGTGACCGTGGAAGCACAGATACGCAGTATTTT. The encoded protein is CASSDRGSTDTQYF.

The rearrangement links TRBV27 to TRBJ1-2; 12 bases are shared with TRBD1. Germline loops: CDR1 MNHEY, CDR2 SMNVEV (reference sequence). Germline trimming cut 3 bases from V and 7 bases from J; bases unmatched to any gene: 6. The CDR3 length is 15 residues. The CDR3 sequence: CASSFGTGGAPGYTF. The CDR3 nucleotides are TGTGCCAGCAGTTTCGGGACAGGGGGCGCACCTGGCTACACCTTC.

This rearrangement joins TRBV2 to TRBJ1-2, with D perhaps TRBD1 (6 bases). CDR3 length equals 14 residues. The ends were cut back, 4 bases at V and 2 bases at J, with 11 bases in the middle. The V gene's germline CDR1 is SNHLY and CDR2 FYNNEI. The CDR3 is CASSVGQTNYGYTF. The CDR3 coding sequence is TGTGCCAGCAGTGTTGGACAGACGAACTATGGCTACACCTTC.

The V gene is TRBV28, the J gene TRBJ1-1; D remains unclear. CDR3 length equals 14 residues. The germline V gene has CDR1 MDHEN and CDR2 SYDVKM. Trimming left V 6 bases short and J 4 bases short, with 15 bases between. The CDR3 coding sequence is TGTGCCAGCAGGCTCCGGAGACCCGGCACTGAAGCTTTCTTT. As protein: CASRLRRPGTEAFF. Supplemented by reference TRBV28 and TRBJ1-1, the full variable domain reads DVKVTQSSRYLVKRTGEKVFLECVQDMDHENMFWYRQDPGLGLRLIYFSYDVKMKEKGDIPEGYSVSREKKERFSLILESASTNQTSMYLCASRLRRPGTEAFFGQGTRLTVV.

The rearrangement links TRBV15 to TRBJ2-5; D is uncertain. Germline CDR1 LNHNV, CDR2 YYDKDF (reference sequence). Trimming took 4 bases from V and 2 from J, leaving 11 bases between them. The CDR3 covers 14 residues. The CDR3 DNA sequence: TGTGCCACCAGCACTAGGATCGGACAAGAGACCCAGTACTTC. Residues: CATSTRIGQETQYF. Looking up the rest from reference TRBV15 and TRBJ2-5 gives the full variable domain: DAMVIQNPRYQVTQFGKPVTLSCSQTLNHNVMYWYQQKSSQAPKLLFHYYDKDFNNEADTPDNFQSRRPNTSFCFLDIRSPGLGDTAMYLCATSTRIGQETQYFGPGTRLLVL.

The chain uses TRBV6-1 and TRBJ2-6; 9 nucleotides match TRBD1. With 8 bases clipped from V and 0 bases from J, the junction kept 2 bases outside the gene matches. The CDR3 runs 15 residues. The V gene's germline CDR1 is MNHNS and CDR2 SASEGT. CDR3 nucleotide sequence: TGTGCCAGCGGACAGGGGTACTCTGGGGCCAACGTCCTGACTTTC. Its translation is CASGQGYSGANVLTF.

This clone was picked up one time. The chain recombines TRBV9 with TRBJ2-2; a possible D gene is TRBD2 (7 bases). CDR1 is SGDLS and CDR2 is YYNGEE in the germline V gene. V lost 4 bases and J lost 3, with 22 bases in between. The CDR3 runs to 18 residues. CDR3 nucleotide sequence: TGTGCCAGCAGCTCCCCGGGGGGCGGTTCTTCGGACACCGGGGAGCTGTTTTTT. Translated, it gives CASSSPGGGSSDTGELFF.

In its sample, this clone ranks as medium-sized (0.01 to 0.1%). J is TRBJ2-1 and V is TRBV29-1; D uncertain. Germline lookup yields CDR1 SQVTM and CDR2 ANQGSEA. The CDR3 length is 12 residues. Trimming took 4 bases from V and 3 from J, leaving 7 bases between them. As DNA, the CDR3 is TGCAGCGTTGGGGCTTTCTACAATGAGCAGTTCTTC. Amino acid sequence: CSVGAFYNEQFF.

This chain uses TRBV9 with TRBJ2-3; 10 bases are shared with TRBD2. With 1 base clipped from V and 3 bases from J, the junction kept 5 bases outside the gene matches. In germline, CDR1 is SGDLS, CDR2 YYNGEE. CDR3 length: 16 amino acids. DNA for the CDR3: TGTGCCAGCAGCGTACAGGCTAGCGGGAGAACAGATACGCAGTATTTT. It is translated as CASSVQASGRTDTQYF.

The chain recombines TRBV5-1 with TRBJ2-5; 7 nucleotides match TRBD2. The CDR3 covers 15 residues. Germline values: CDR1 SGHRS, CDR2 YFSETQ. Trimming cost V 0 bases and J 5 bases; bases outside gene matches: 7. The chain's CDR3 is CASSLAGTTLETQYF. CDR3 in DNA: TGCGCCAGCAGCTTGGCCGGGACTACTCTCGAGACCCAGTACTTC.

The rearrangement links TRBV10-3 to TRBJ2-7; TRBD1 aligns across 11 bases. Germline-derived CDR1 and CDR2 are ENHRY and SYGVKD. The CDR3 has 14 amino acids. V was pared by 11 bases and J by 5 bases, with 11 bases of the junction left unmatched. CDR3 bases: TGTGCCTCGAATACCGGGACAGGGGGTAACGAGCAGTACTTC. Protein: CASNTGTGGNEQYF.

CDR3 amino acids: CASRTDSLPSGYEQYF. In DNA, the CDR3 is TGTGCCAGCAGGACCGACAGCTTGCCAAGTGGCTACGAGCAGTACTTC. The rearrangement links TRBV21-1 to TRBJ2-7; whether TRBD1, the table's D call, matches the DNA was not checked. TRBV21-1 is flagged as a pseudogene. CDR3 length equals 16 residues.

This clone has a single count. CDR3 loop: CASSVAGRQATQYF. CDR3 nucleotides: TGTGCCAGCAGCGTAGCAGGACGTCAGGCTACGCAGTATTTT. This rearrangement joins TRBV9 to TRBJ2-3; D gene ambiguous. This CDR3 comprises 14 residues. Trimming took 0 bases from V and 8 from J, leaving 13 bases between them. From germline, CDR1 is SGDLS and CDR2 YYNGEE.

The V and J genes are TRBV11-1 and TRBJ1-2, with TRBD1 matching over 7 bases. The CDR3 has 13 residues. Germline CDR1 and CDR2: SGHAT and FQDESV (reference sequence). V lost 5 bases and J lost 4; bases outside the gene matches: 4. The CDR3 reads CASSEGAGYGYTF. In DNA form, the CDR3 reads TGTGCCAGCAGCGAGGGGGCTGGCTATGGCTACACCTTC.

V gene TRBV19 combines with J gene TRBJ2-6; 7 nucleotides agree with TRBD1. Germline V gene sequence: CDR1 LNHDA, CDR2 SQIVND (reference sequence). V shed 5 bases, J shed 1 base, and the junction held 5 bases outside the gene matches. The CDR3 contains 16 residues. CDR3 amino acids: CASSVGGGSGANVLTF. Written as DNA, the CDR3 is TGTGCCAGTAGTGTAGGGGGCGGATCTGGGGCCAACGTCCTGACTTTC.

V gene TRBV28 combines with J gene TRBJ2-6; 12 nucleotides agree with TRBD1. Germline V gene lookup returns CDR1 MDHEN and CDR2 SYDVKM. The V and J ends lost 3 bases and 2 bases, in that order; junction bases with no gene match: 5. The CDR3 sequence is 18 residues long. DNA of the CDR3: TGTGCCAGCAGTTTGCCGGGACAGGGGGCGGCTGGGGCCAACGTCCTGACTTTC. It yields the protein CASSLPGQGAAGANVLTF.

The chain employs TRBV9 and TRBJ1-5; D unclear. Germline V lookup: CDR1 SGDLS, CDR2 YYNGEE. The V end was cut by 0 bases, the J end by 0 bases, with 10 bases between. The CDR3 is made up of 16 amino acids. CDR3 residues: CASSVEATNSNQPQHF. In DNA, the CDR3 is TGTGCCAGCAGCGTAGAAGCTACCAATAGCAATCAGCCCCAGCATTTT.

This clone was detected only a few times. V gene TRBV29-1 combines with J gene TRBJ2-5; tentative D call: TRBD1 (6 bases). The CDR3 is 13 residues long. With 2 bases removed from V and 4 bases from J, the gap between germline ends came to 11 bases. CDR1 is SQVTM, CDR2 ANQGSEA, per germline. Here the CDR3 reads CSVEQGRGETQYF. The DNA for the CDR3 is TGCAGCGTTGAACAGGGGAGAGGAGAGACCCAGTACTTC.

The chain employs TRBV18 and TRBJ2-1; 8 positions match TRBD2. Germline V gene lookup returns CDR1 KGHSH and CDR2 LQKENI. CDR3 size: 14 residues. The ends lost 2 bases at V and 3 bases at J; junction bases unmatched: 0. DNA of the CDR3: TGTGCCAGCTCACCAGGGACTAGCTACAATGAGCAGTTCTTC. Protein product: CASSPGTSYNEQFF.

V and J are TRBV28 and TRBJ2-5; either TRBD1 or TRBD2 may fit D (5 bases each). The CDR3 totals 14 residues. Germline CDR1 and CDR2: MDHEN and SYDVKM. Trimming took off 2 bases at V and 3 bases at J, with 10 bases between the two ends. CDR3 amino acids: CASSLRGRKETQYF. In DNA form, the CDR3 reads TGTGCCAGCAGTTTACGGGGCAGGAAAGAGACCCAGTACTTC.

This clone showed up just a few times. This rearrangement joins TRBV18 to TRBJ1-5; TRBD1 is a possible D gene (5 bases). The CDR3 is 14 amino acids. CDR1 and CDR2 (germline): KGHSH, LQKENI. Trimming pared 4 bases from V and 2 bases from J, leaving 9 bases between. The CDR3 DNA reads TGTGCCAGCTCACAGGGACTCGGCAATCAGCCCCAGCATTTT. It is translated as CASSQGLGNQPQHF.

This chain uses TRBV5-5 with TRBJ1-6; 8 bases are shared with TRBD1. Unmatched junction bases numbered 16, after V lost 9 bases and J lost 5 bases. The CDR3 consists of 17 residues. Per the germline V gene, CDR1 is SGHKS and CDR2 is YYEKEE (reference sequence). For the CDR3, the DNA is TGTGCCAACAGGAACTCCGGACAGGGTGTCGATAATTCACCCCTCCACTTT. It yields the protein CANRNSGQGVDNSPLHF.